A single sample gave rise to the 2 T cell receptor beta chains below, sequenced in a study of T cells in narcolepsy. Only in-frame clones appear in the TCRdb table, and some are missing; sequencing was by immunoSEQ multiplex PCR. The profile shows tens of thousands of clones, roughly four fifths of them singletons. Sequences were obtained from CD45RA- memory CD4+ T cells from PBMCs. Receptors were obtained from a human donor with narcolepsy.

The V call is TRBV10-3, the J call TRBJ1-5, with TRBD1 as a possible D gene (6 bases). V lost 6 bases, J lost 6 bases, and 12 bases lay in between. CDR3 size: 13 residues. Germline assignment: CDR1 ENHRY and CDR2 SYGVKD. The CDR3 bases are TGTGCCATCAGGGGAGAAGGGGGTCAGCCCCAGCATTTT. Protein sequence: CAIRGEGGQPQHF.

V is TRBV9 and J is TRBJ1-1; weak D call: TRBD1 (6 bases). The CDR3 is 15 amino acids. The germline CDR1 and CDR2 sequences are SGDLS and YYNGEE. V lost 2 bases and J 1 base, leaving 12 bases between the germline ends. CDR3 protein: CASSVPRGRNTEAFF. The CDR3 DNA follows: TGTGCCAGCAGCGTTCCCAGGGGCCGGAACACTGAAGCTTTCTTT.